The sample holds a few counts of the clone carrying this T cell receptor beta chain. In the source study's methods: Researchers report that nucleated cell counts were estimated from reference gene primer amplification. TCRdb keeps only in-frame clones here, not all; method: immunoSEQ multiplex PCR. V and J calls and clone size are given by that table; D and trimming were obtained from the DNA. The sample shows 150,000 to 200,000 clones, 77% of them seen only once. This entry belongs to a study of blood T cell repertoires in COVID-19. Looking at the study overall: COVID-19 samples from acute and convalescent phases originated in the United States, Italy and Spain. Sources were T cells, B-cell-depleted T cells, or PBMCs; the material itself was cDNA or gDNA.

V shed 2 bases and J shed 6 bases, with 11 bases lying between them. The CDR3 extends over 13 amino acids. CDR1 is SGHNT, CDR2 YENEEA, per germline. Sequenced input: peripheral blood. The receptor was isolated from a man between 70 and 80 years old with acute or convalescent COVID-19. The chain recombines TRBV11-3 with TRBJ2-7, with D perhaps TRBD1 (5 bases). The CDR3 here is CASSLRGIGEQYF. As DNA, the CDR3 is TGTGCCAGCAGCTTAAGGGGAATAGGCGAGCAGTACTTC.